What follows are 3 T cell receptor beta chains derived from one specimen sequenced in a study of T cell repertoires in cytomegalovirus infection. No antigen has been identified for these receptors. Using its own MiXCR run on the reads, TCRdb lists one record per CDR3 protein. Of around 430,000 distinct CDR3 sequences listed, about 44% are singletons. Sequencing used cultured PBMCs, obtained from culture after CMV antigen stimulation. Receptor source: a human donor in good health (CMV status not recorded). Some clones in this sample may be carry-over from other donors' samples.

The V and J genes are TRBV5-1 and TRBJ1-1; D gene ambiguous. CDR3 length: 13 residues. CDR1 and CDR2 from the germline V gene are SGHRS and YFSETQ. V was pared by 4 bases and J by 0 bases, with 7 bases between. The CDR3 reads CASSGTMNTEAFF. In nucleotides, the CDR3 is TGCGCCAGCAGCGGCACCATGAACACTGAAGCTTTCTTT. The full variable domain, its missing parts supplied by reference TRBV5-1 and TRBJ1-1, is KAGVTQTPRYLIKTRGQQVTLSCSPISGHRSVSWYQQTPGQGLQFLFEYFSETQRNKGNFPGRFSGRQFSNSRSEMNVSTLELGDSALYLCASSGTMNTEAFFGQGTRLTVV.

The chain carries TRBV7-6 and TRBJ1-1; tentative D call: TRBD1 (5 bases). The CDR3 totals 13 residues. Germline V lookup: CDR1 SGHVS, CDR2 FNYEAQ. The V and J ends lost 3 bases and 5 bases respectively, with 10 bases between them. CDR3 amino acids: CASSLGEGTEAFF. In DNA form, the CDR3 reads TGTGCCAGCAGCTTGGGGGAGGGAACTGAAGCTTTCTTT.

The chain recombines TRBV20-1 with TRBJ1-4; 8 bases map to TRBD1. Germline CDR1 is DFQATT and CDR2 is SNEGSKA (reference sequence). CDR3 length: 11 amino acids. Trimming removed 6 bases from V and 12 bases from J; junction bases left unmatched: 6. As DNA, the CDR3 is TGCAGTGCCCGGGACAGGAGGGAACTGTTTTTT. It is translated as CSARDRRELFF.